Reported below is one T cell receptor beta chain. A second PCR of roughly 7 to 11 cycles used a sample-barcoded 5' primer and a J-beta primer mix. One entry per CDR3 protein results from TCRdb running MiXCR on the 5' RACE reads. This sample has about 1,800,000 distinct CDR3 sequences, with over 25% found just once. The sample comes from a study of blood T cells in healthy people across ages. Across the whole study: In model experiments, template switching was able to capture about one barcoded beta molecule for every two T cells that were present.

V lost 3 bases, J lost 8 bases, and 6 bases stayed unmatched. Germline V gene data show CDR1 as WSHSY and CDR2 as SAAADI. This CDR3 has 14 residues. The J gene is TRBJ2-4, the V gene TRBV10-2; 8 bases are a match to TRBD1. The receptor's source is a woman in her 30s in good health. Sequenced material: blood. In nucleotides, the CDR3 is TGCGCCAGCAGTGAAGCGGACAGGGTGGACATTCAGTACTTC. Translation gives CASSEADRVDIQYF.